This T cell receptor beta chain originates from a study of T cell repertoires in cytomegalovirus infection. TCRdb itself ran the reads through MiXCR, one entry per CDR3 protein. This sample carries hundreds of thousands of distinct CDR3 sequences, roughly 31% of them seen once, and the ten largest clones take roughly 15%. Trimming removed 5 bases at V and 8 bases at J, with 15 bases between. Germline-derived CDR1 and CDR2 are SEHNR and FQNEAQ (reference sequence). CDR3 length: 13 residues. This TCR was recovered from a human donor in good health (CMV status not recorded). Some clones in this sample may be carry-over from other donors' samples. The rearrangement links TRBV7-9 to TRBJ1-1; D is unclear. Input material: PBMCs. The CDR3, as DNA: TGTGCCAGCAGCGTAAACCGGGCGGTCGAAGCTTTCTTT. As protein: CASSVNRAVEAFF. The full variable domain, in which reference TRBV7-9 and TRBJ1-1 provide the parts outside the CDR3, is DTGVSQNPRHKITKRGQNVTFRCDPISEHNRLYWYRQTLGQGPEFLTYFQNEAQLEKSRLLSDRFSAERPKGSFSTLEIQRTEQGDSAMYLCASSVNRAVEAFFGQGTRLTVV.